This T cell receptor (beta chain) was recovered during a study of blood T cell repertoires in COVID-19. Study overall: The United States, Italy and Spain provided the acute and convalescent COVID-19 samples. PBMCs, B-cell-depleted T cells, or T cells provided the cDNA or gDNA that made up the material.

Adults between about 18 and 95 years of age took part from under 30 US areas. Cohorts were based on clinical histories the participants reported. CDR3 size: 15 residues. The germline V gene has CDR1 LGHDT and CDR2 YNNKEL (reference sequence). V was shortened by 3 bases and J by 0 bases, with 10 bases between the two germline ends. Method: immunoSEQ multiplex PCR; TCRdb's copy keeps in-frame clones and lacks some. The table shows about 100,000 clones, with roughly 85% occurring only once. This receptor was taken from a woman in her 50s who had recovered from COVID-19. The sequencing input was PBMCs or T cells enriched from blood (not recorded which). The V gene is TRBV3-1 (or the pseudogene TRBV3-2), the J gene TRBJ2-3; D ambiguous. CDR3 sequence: CASSHRTTSTDTQYF. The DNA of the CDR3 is TGTGCCAGCAGCCATAGAACCACTAGCACAGATACGCAGTATTTT.